This T cell receptor (beta chain) was sequenced for a study of T cell responses to AZD1222 COVID-19 vaccine. Sequencing used immunoSEQ multiplex PCR; TCRdb keeps in-frame clones, though not all of them. Of roughly 150,000 clones in the sample, under 90% were seen once. CDR3 length: 12 amino acids. Germline V CDR1 and CDR2: LGHNA, YNFKEQ. V was shortened by 3 bases and J by 0 bases, with 2 bases between the two germline ends. The sequence came from an adult who received the AZD1222 COVID-19 vaccine. The chain uses TRBV4-2 and TRBJ1-1; D gene unclear. This material consisted of peripheral blood, taken 28 days after the second AZD1222 dose. CDR3 nucleotides: TGTGCCAGCAGCCATGTGAACACTGAAGCTTTCTTT. Protein product: CASSHVNTEAFF.